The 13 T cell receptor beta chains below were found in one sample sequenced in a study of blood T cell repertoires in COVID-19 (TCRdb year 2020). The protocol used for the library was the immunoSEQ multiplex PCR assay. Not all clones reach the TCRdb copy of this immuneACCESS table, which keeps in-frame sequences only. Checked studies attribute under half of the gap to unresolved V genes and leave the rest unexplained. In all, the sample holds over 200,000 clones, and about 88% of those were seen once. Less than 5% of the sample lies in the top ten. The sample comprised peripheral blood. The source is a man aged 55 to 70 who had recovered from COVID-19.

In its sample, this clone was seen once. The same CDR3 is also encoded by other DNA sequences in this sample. The CDR3 loop reads CASSLPGGLYNEQFF. As DNA, the CDR3 is TGTGCCAGCAGTTTACCGGGGGGGCTCTACAATGAGCAGTTCTTC. The chain links TRBV27 to TRBJ2-1; 8 nucleotides match TRBD2. J gave up 3 bases and V 2 bases, and 3 bases lay outside the gene matches. This CDR3 contains 15 residues. Germline values: CDR1 MNHEY, CDR2 SMNVEV (reference sequence).

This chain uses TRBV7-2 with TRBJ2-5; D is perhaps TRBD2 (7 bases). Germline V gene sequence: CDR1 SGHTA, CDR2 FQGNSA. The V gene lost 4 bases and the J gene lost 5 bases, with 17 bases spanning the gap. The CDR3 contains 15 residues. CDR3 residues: CASSSAWGGGETQYF. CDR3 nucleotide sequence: TGTGCCAGCAGCTCAGCGTGGGGGGGCGGTGAGACCCAGTACTTC. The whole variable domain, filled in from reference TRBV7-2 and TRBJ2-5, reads GAGVSQSPSNKVTEKGKDVELRCDPISGHTALYWYRQSLGQGLEFLIYFQGNSAPDKSGLPSDRFSAERTGGSVSTLTIQRTQQEDSAVYLCASSSAWGGGETQYFGPGTRLLVL.

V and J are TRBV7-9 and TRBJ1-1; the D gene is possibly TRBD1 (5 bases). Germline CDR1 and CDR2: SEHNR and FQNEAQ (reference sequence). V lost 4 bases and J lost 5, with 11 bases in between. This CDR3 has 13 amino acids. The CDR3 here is CASSSRQTTEAFF. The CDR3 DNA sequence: TGTGCCAGCAGCTCCCGACAGACTACTGAAGCTTTCTTT.

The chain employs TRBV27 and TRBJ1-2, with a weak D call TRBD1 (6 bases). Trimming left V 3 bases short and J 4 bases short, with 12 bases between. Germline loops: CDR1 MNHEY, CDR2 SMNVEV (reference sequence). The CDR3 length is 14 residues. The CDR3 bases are TGTGCCAGCAGTTTCACAGGGCTCGGCTATGGCTACACCTTC. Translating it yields CASSFTGLGYGYTF.

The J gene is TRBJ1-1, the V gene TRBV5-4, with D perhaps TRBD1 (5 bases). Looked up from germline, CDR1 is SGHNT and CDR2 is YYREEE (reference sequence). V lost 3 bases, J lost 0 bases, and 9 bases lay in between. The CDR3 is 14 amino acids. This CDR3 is CASSWGGMNTEAFF. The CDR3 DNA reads TGTGCCAGCAGCTGGGGGGGGATGAACACTGAAGCTTTCTTT.

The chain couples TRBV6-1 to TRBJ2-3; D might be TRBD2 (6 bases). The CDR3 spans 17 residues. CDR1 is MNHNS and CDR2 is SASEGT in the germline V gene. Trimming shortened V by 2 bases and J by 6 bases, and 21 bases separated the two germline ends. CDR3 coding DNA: TGTGCCAGCAGTGAAAAAAAGGCTCCCAGGGCGGGGGATACGCAGTATTTT. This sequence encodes CASSEKKAPRAGDTQYF.

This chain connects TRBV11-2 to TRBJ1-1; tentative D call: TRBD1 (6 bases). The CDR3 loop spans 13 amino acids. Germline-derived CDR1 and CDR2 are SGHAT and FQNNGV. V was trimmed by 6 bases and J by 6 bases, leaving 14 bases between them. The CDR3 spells CASRTLRGAEAFF. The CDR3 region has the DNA TGTGCCAGCAGGACCCTCAGGGGCGCTGAAGCTTTCTTT.

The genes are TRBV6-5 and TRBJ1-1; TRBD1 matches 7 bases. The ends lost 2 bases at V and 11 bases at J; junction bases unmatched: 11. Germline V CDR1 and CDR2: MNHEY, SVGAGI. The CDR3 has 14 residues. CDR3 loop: CASSYIQGGIRAFF. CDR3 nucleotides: TGTGCCAGCAGTTACATTCAGGGGGGTATTCGGGCTTTCTTT.

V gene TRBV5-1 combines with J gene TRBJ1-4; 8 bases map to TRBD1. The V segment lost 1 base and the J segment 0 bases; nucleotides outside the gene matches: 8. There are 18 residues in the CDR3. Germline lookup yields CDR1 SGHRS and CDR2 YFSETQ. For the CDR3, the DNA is TGCGCCAGCAGCTTGATGAGGACAGGGACAACAACTAATGAAAAACTGTTTTTT. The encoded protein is CASSLMRTGTTTNEKLFF.

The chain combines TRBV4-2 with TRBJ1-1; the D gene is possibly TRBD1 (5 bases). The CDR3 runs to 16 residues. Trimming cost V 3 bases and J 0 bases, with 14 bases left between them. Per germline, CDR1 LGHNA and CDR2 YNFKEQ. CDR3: CASSQGLGEMNTEAFF. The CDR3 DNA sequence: TGTGCCAGCAGCCAGGGACTGGGCGAGATGAACACTGAAGCTTTCTTT.

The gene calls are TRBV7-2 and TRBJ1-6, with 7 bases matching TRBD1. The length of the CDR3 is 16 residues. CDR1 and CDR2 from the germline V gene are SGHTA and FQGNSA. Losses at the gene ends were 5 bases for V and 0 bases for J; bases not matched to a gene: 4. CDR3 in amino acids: CASSRRDSSYNSPLHF. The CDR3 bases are TGTGCCAGCAGCCGTCGGGACAGCTCCTATAATTCACCCCTCCACTTT.

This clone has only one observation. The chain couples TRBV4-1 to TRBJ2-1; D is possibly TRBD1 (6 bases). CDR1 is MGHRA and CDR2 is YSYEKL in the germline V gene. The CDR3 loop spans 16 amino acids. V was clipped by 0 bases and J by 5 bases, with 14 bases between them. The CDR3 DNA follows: TGCGCCAGCAGCCAAGAAGACAGGCCAGGCAACAATGAGCAGTTCTTC. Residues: CASSQEDRPGNNEQFF.

CDR3 sequence: CASSPTTGLYEQYF. CDR3 coding DNA: TGTGCCAGCAGTCCAACGACCGGGTTGTACGAGCAGTACTTC. V is TRBV27 and J is TRBJ2-7; D ambiguous. The germline V gene encodes CDR1 MNHEY and CDR2 SMNVEV (reference sequence). The CDR3 spans 14 residues. V was trimmed by 5 bases and J by 4 bases, leaving 15 bases between them.